The clone carrying this T cell receptor beta chain was detected only once. This CDR3 is built from 15 residues. CDR1 and CDR2 from the germline V gene are PRHDT and FYEKMQ (reference sequence). Losses at the gene ends were 4 bases for V and 2 bases for J; bases not matched to a gene: 7. These data come from a study of shared clonotypes between healthy human individuals. Study details: CD4 naive and CD4 memory each took three plates per donor, while CD8 naive took two and CD8 memory one.

For each subset, genomic DNA was distributed in equal portions over several immunoSEQ plates. Only in-frame clones appear in the TCRdb table, and some are missing; sequencing was by immunoSEQ multiplex PCR. The data contain some 2,000,000 clones, about 95% of them singletons. Naive CD8 cells comprised CD45RO-negative, CCR7-positively selected cells, excluding terminally differentiated effector memory CD45RA+ cells. The TCR comes from a man aged 18 to 35 in good health. The specimen sequenced was naive CD8+ T cells sorted from blood. The chain combines TRBV13 with TRBJ2-7, with 8 bases lining up with TRBD2. The CDR3 DNA follows: TGTGCCAGCAGCTCTACTAGCGGCTTCACCTACGAGCAGTACTTC. Amino acids: CASSSTSGFTYEQYF.